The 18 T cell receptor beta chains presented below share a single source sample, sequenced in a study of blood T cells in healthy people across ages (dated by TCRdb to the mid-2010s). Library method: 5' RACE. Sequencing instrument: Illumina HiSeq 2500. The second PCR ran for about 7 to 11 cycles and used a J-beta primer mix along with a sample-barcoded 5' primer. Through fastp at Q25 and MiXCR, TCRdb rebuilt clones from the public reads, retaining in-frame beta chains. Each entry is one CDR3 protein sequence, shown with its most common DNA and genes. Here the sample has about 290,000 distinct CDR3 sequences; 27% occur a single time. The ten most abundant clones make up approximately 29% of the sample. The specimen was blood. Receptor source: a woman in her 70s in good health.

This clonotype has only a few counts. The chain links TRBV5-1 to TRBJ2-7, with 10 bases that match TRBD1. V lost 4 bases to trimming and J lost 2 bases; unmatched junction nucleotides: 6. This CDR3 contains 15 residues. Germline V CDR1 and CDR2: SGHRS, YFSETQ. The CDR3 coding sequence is TGCGCCAGCAGCCCTGGGACAGGGGAGACCTACGAGCAGTACTTC. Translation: CASSPGTGETYEQYF.

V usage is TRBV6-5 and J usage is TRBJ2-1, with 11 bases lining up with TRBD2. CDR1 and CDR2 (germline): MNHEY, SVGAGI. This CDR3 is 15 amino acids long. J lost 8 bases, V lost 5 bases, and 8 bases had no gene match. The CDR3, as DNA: TGTGCCAGCAGTCCGCCTAGCGGGAGGTTGGATGAGCAGTTCTTC. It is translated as CASSPPSGRLDEQFF.

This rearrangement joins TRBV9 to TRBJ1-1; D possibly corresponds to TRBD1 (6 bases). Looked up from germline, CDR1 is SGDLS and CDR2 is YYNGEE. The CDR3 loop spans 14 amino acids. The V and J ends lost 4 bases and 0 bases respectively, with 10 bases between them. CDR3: CASSTDSMNTEAFF. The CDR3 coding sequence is TGTGCCAGCAGCACGGACAGCATGAACACTGAAGCTTTCTTT.

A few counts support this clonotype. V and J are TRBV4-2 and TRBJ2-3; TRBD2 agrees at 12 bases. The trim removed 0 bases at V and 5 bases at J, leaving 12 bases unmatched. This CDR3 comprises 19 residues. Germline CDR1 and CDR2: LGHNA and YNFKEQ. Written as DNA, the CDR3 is TGTGCCAGCAGCCAAGACGGGACTAGCGGGCAAGAGGGTAGAGATACGCAGTATTTT. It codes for CASSQDGTSGQEGRDTQYF.

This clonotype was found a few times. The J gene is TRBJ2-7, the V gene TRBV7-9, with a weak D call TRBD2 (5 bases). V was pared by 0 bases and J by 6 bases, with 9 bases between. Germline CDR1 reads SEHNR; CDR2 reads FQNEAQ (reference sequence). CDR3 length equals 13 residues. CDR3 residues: CASSLAGASEQYF. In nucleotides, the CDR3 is TGTGCCAGCAGCTTAGCGGGAGCGAGCGAGCAGTACTTC.

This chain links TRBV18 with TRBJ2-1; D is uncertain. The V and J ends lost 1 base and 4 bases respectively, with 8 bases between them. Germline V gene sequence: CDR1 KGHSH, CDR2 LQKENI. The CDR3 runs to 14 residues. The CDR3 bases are TGTGCCAGCTCACCACAAAATAGTTACAATGAGCAGTTCTTC. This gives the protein CASSPQNSYNEQFF.

This CDR3 reads CASSYWGQGYDTQYF. The DNA of the CDR3 is TGTGCCAGCAGTTATTGGGGACAGGGATATGATACGCAGTATTTT. The V gene is TRBV12-3 or TRBV12-4, the J gene TRBJ2-3; 9 bases fit TRBD1. The length of the CDR3 is 15 residues. V shed 4 bases, J shed 6 bases, and the junction held 8 bases outside the gene matches.

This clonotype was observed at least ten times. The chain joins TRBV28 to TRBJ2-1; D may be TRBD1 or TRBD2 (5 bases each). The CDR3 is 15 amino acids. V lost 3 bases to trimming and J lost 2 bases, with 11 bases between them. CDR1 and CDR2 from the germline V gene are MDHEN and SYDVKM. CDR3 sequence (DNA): TGTGCCAGCAGTTTCGCTTGGGACCCCTACAATGAGCAGTTCTTC. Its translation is CASSFAWDPYNEQFF.

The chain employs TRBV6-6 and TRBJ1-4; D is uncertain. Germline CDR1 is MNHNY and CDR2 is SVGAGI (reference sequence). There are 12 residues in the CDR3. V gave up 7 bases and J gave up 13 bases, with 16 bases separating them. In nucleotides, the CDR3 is TGTGCCAGCACCCTCTTGGACGGCGGACTGTTTTTT. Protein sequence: CASTLLDGGLFF.

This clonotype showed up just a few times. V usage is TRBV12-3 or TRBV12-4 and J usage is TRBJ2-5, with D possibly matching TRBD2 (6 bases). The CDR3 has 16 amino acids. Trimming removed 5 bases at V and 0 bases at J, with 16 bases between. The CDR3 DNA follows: TGTGCCAGCAGTCCGCGGGACTTAGTGGACCAAGAGACCCAGTACTTC. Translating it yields CASSPRDLVDQETQYF.

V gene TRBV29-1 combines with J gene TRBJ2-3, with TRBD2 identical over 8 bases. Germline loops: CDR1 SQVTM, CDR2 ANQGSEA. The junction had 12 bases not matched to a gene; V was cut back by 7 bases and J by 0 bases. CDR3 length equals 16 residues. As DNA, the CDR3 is TGCAGCGGAACCACTAGCGGCACCCCAAGCACAGATACGCAGTATTTT. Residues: CSGTTSGTPSTDTQYF.

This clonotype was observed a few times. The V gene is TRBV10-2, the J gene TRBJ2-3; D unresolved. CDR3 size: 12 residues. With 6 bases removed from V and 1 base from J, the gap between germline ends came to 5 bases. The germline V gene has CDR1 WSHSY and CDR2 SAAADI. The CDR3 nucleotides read TGCGCCAGCAGGCTCGGCACAGATACGCAGTATTTT. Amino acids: CASRLGTDTQYF.

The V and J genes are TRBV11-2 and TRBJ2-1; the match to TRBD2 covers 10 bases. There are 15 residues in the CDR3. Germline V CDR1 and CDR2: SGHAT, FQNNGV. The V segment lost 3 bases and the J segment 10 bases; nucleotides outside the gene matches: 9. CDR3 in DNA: TGTGCCAGCAGCTTTCTCAGCGGGAGGGCGCCCGAGCAGTTCTTC. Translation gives CASSFLSGRAPEQFF.

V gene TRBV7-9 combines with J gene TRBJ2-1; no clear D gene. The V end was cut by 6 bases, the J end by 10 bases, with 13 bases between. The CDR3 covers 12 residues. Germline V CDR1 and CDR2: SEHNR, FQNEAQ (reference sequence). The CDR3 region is CASSRSGPEQFF. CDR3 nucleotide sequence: TGTGCCAGCAGTAGGAGTGGTCCGGAGCAGTTCTTC.

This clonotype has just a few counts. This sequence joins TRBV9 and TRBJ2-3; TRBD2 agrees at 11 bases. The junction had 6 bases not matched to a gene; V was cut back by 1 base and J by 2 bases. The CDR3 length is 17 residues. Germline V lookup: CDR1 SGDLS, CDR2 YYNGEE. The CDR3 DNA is TGTGCCAGCAGCGTACTAGCGGGAGGTCGTTACACAGATACGCAGTATTTT. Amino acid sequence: CASSVLAGGRYTDTQYF.

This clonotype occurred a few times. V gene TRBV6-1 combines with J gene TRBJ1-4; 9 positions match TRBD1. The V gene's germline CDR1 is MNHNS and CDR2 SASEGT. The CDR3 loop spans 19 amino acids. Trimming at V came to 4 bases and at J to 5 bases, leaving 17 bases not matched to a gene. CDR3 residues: CASSAPGQGRTGGNEKLFF. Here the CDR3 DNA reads TGTGCCAGCAGTGCACCGGGACAGGGACGAACAGGGGGCAATGAAAAACTGTTTTTT.

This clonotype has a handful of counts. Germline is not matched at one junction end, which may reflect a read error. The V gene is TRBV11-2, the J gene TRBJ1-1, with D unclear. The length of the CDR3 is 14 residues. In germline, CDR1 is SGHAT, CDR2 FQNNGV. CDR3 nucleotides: TGTGCCAGCAGCCTCCTGACTGAGAACACTGAGGCTTTCTTT. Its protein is CASSLLTENTEAFF.

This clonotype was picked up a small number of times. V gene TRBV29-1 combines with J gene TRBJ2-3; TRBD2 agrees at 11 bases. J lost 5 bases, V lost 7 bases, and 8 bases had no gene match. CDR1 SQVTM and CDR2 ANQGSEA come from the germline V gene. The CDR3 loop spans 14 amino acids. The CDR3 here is CSATGTSGLDTQYF. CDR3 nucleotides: TGCAGCGCGACCGGGACTAGCGGTCTAGATACGCAGTATTTT.